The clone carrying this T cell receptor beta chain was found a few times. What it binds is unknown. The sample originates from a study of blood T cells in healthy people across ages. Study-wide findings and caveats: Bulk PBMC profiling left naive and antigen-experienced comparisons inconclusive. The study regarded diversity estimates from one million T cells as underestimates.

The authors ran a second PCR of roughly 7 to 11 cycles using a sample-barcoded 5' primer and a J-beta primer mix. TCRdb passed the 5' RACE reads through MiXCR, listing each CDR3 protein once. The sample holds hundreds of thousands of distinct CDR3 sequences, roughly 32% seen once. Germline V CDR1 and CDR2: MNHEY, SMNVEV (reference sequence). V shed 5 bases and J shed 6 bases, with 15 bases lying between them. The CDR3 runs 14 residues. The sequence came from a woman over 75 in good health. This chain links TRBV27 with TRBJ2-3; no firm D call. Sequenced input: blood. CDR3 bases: TGTGCCAGCAGTGTAACGCAAGCGAGCGATACGCAGTATTTT. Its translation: CASSVTQASDTQYF.